One sample yielded the 28 T cell receptor beta chains listed below, sequenced in a study of early T cells in non-severe SARS-CoV-2 infection. One entry per CDR3 protein results from TCRdb running MiXCR on the 5' RACE reads. The repertoire holds 20,000 to 30,000 distinct CDR3 sequences, with more than 3.5% as singletons. The sample consisted of whole blood. Receptors originate from an adult who was a healthcare worker with PCR-confirmed SARS-CoV-2 infection or an uninfected control (not recorded which).

The sample holds many counts of this clonotype. The chain uses TRBV20-1 and TRBJ2-7; TRBD2 is a possible D gene (6 bases). Germline V lookup: CDR1 DFQATT, CDR2 SNEGSKA (reference sequence). V shed 1 base and J shed 7 bases, with 14 bases lying between them. CDR3 length: 13 residues. The CDR3 protein is CSARATSFGEQYF. DNA for the CDR3: TGCAGTGCTAGAGCTACTAGCTTTGGGGAGCAGTACTTC.

Many counts were recorded for this clonotype. This rearrangement joins TRBV7-2 to TRBJ2-7; D gene ambiguous. Deletions cut 5 bases from V and 4 bases from J, with 9 bases between. Germline CDR1 is SGHTA and CDR2 is FQGNSA. This CDR3 spans 12 amino acids. The CDR3 spells CASSPQRYEQYF. The DNA for the CDR3 is TGTGCCAGCAGCCCCCAGCGTTACGAGCAGTACTTC.

This clonotype was recorded many times. The chain recombines TRBV4-3 with TRBJ2-2; D might be TRBD2 (6 bases). The CDR3 totals 14 residues. V shed 1 base and J shed 4 bases, with 7 bases lying between them. Germline assignment: CDR1 LGHNA and CDR2 YSLEER. The CDR3 reads CASSQVSGTGELFF. The CDR3 region has the DNA TGCGCCAGCAGCCAAGTTAGCGGCACCGGGGAGCTGTTTTTT.

This clonotype appeared many times. This rearrangement joins TRBV18 to TRBJ1-5, with D possibly being TRBD1 (6 bases). V was pared by 1 base and J by 5 bases, with 9 bases between. Looked up from germline, CDR1 is KGHSH and CDR2 is LQKENI. There are 14 residues in the CDR3. The DNA for the CDR3 is TGTGCCAGCTCACCACAACAGGGCGATCAGCCCCAGCATTTT. Amino acid sequence: CASSPQQGDQPQHF.

This clonotype was seen many times. V and J are TRBV7-2 and TRBJ2-1; D gene unclear. The CDR3 length is 12 residues. CDR1 and CDR2 from the germline V gene are SGHTA and FQGNSA. V was clipped by 6 bases and J by 7 bases, with 10 bases between them. The chain's CDR3 is CASSYLLNEQFF. The CDR3 coding sequence is TGTGCCAGCAGTTATTTGTTAAATGAGCAGTTCTTC. Full variable domain (outside the CDR3, taken from reference TRBV7-2 and TRBJ2-1): GAGVSQSPSNKVTEKGKDVELRCDPISGHTALYWYRQSLGQGLEFLIYFQGNSAPDKSGLPSDRFSAERTGGSVSTLTIQRTQQEDSAVYLCASSYLLNEQFFGPGTRLTVL.

In this sample, this clonotype turned up many times. V usage is TRBV7-6 and J usage is TRBJ2-1; D uncertain. This CDR3 has 13 amino acids. The V and J ends lost 2 bases and 10 bases respectively, with 12 bases between them. The V gene's germline CDR1 is SGHVS and CDR2 FNYEAQ. CDR3 DNA sequence: TGTGCCAGCAGCTTAAACCGCGCAGGCGAGCAGTTCTTC. Translating gives CASSLNRAGEQFF.

This clonotype has a count of ten or more. This rearrangement joins TRBV20-1 to TRBJ2-1; 7 nucleotides match TRBD2. Germline V gene sequence: CDR1 DFQATT, CDR2 SNEGSKA (reference sequence). The V and J ends lost 3 bases and 8 bases, in that order; junction bases with no gene match: 10. The CDR3 spans 14 residues. The CDR3 nucleotides read TGCAGTGCTAGTGATGGGCGGGAGCTCTATGAGCAGTTCTTC. Protein: CSASDGRELYEQFF.

This clonotype came up many times. An end of the junction does not agree with germline; a read error may underlie this. This chain uses TRBV20-1 with TRBJ1-2, with D uncertain. Germline assignment: CDR1 DFQATT and CDR2 SNEGSKA (reference sequence). The CDR3 covers 9 residues. Here the CDR3 reads CSAEADPLF. Written as DNA, the CDR3 is TGCAGTGCCGAAGCGGACCCACTCTTC.

The chain couples TRBV7-9 to TRBJ2-1; 13 bases match TRBD2. Trimming removed 2 bases from V and 4 bases from J; junction bases left unmatched: 8. Germline V CDR1 and CDR2: SEHNR, FQNEAQ (reference sequence). The length of the CDR3 is 18 residues. This chain's CDR3 is CASSLTSLAGGVYNEQFF. CDR3 sequence (DNA): TGTGCCAGCAGCTTAACCTCACTAGCGGGAGGGGTTTACAATGAGCAGTTCTTC.

This clonotype was counted ten times or more. The chain couples TRBV20-1 to TRBJ2-5, with 10 nucleotides matching TRBD2. The CDR3 covers 14 residues. With 5 bases clipped from V and 7 bases from J, the junction kept 10 bases outside the gene matches. Germline CDR1 and CDR2: DFQATT and SNEGSKA (reference sequence). In DNA, the CDR3 is TGCAGTGCTTTCGGAACGCCTAGCGGGGGGACCCAGTACTTC. This translates into CSAFGTPSGGTQYF.

This clonotype was recorded at least ten times. The chain combines TRBV24-1 with TRBJ1-1, with unresolved D. Germline-derived CDR1 and CDR2 are KGHDR and SFDVKD. V was trimmed by 5 bases and J by 1 base, leaving 4 bases between them. There are 12 residues in the CDR3. The CDR3 region is CATSGGNTEAFF. The DNA of the CDR3 is TGTGCCACCAGTGGGGGGAACACTGAAGCTTTCTTT.

This clonotype was detected ten times or more. The rearrangement uses TRBV28 and TRBJ2-2, with D perhaps TRBD2 (5 bases). There are 17 residues in the CDR3. Germline V gene lookup returns CDR1 MDHEN and CDR2 SYDVKM. V lost 3 bases and J lost 0, with 14 bases in between. The CDR3 bases are TGTGCCAGCAGTTTTGGACTCGGCGGAGCGAACACCGGGGAGCTGTTTTTT. The encoded protein is CASSFGLGGANTGELFF.

This clonotype was recorded many times. The chain couples TRBV15 to TRBJ2-2; 7 bases match TRBD2. Germline V gene lookup returns CDR1 LNHNV and CDR2 YYDKDF (reference sequence). V lost 1 base to trimming and J lost 1 base; unmatched junction nucleotides: 3. This CDR3 has 16 amino acids. The CDR3 sequence: CATSRGEGLNTGELFF. The CDR3 nucleotides read TGTGCCACCAGCAGAGGGGAGGGTTTGAACACCGGGGAGCTGTTTTTT.

In its sample, this clonotype ranks as medium-sized. The chain combines TRBV27 with TRBJ2-3; 7 bases are a match to TRBD1. V gave up 0 bases and J gave up 6 bases; unmatched junction bases: 3. The CDR3 contains 14 residues. The germline V gene encodes CDR1 MNHEY and CDR2 SMNVEV (reference sequence). CDR3 loop: CASSLSTGLDTQYF. CDR3 DNA: TGTGCCAGCAGTTTATCGACAGGGTTGGATACGCAGTATTTT.

Many counts were recorded for this clonotype. The V gene is TRBV12-3 or TRBV12-4, the J gene TRBJ1-4; unclear D gene. V lost 6 bases and J 0 bases, leaving 8 bases between the germline ends. This CDR3 comprises 14 residues. CDR3 coding DNA: TGTGCCAGCAGATCTGCTACAACTAATGAAAAACTGTTTTTT. It is translated as CASRSATTNEKLFF.

This clonotype was observed many times. Here the CDR3 DNA reads TGTGCCAGCAGCCCTGGTGGTCCCGGGTCGGACGGGGAGCTGTTTTTT. Translating it yields CASSPGGPGSDGELFF. The genes are TRBV5-4 and TRBJ2-2; no clear D gene. Germline V gene lookup returns CDR1 SGHNT and CDR2 YYREEE (reference sequence). Trimming took off 4 bases at V and 7 bases at J, with 20 bases between the two ends. The CDR3 extends over 16 amino acids.

This clonotype was counted many times. V is TRBV20-1 and J is TRBJ2-1, with TRBD1 as a possible D gene (5 bases). V lost 3 bases and J 3 bases, leaving 12 bases between the germline ends. The CDR3 is made up of 14 amino acids. CDR1 and CDR2 from the germline V gene are DFQATT and SNEGSKA (reference sequence). CDR3 amino acids: CSARRLDSYNEQFF. CDR3 DNA: TGCAGTGCTAGGCGGCTAGACAGCTACAATGAGCAGTTCTTC.

Ten or more counts support this clonotype. This rearrangement joins TRBV29-1 to TRBJ2-3; the D gene is possibly TRBD2 (6 bases). CDR1 SQVTM and CDR2 ANQGSEA come from the germline V gene. V shed 3 bases and J shed 6 bases, with 10 bases lying between them. This CDR3 has 12 residues. CDR3 in DNA: TGCAGCGTTGACCCGGGAGACGATACGCAGTATTTT. Translation: CSVDPGDDTQYF.

This clonotype has ten or more counts. V usage is TRBV27 and J usage is TRBJ2-2; 9 nucleotides line up with TRBD1. This CDR3 region has 14 residues. Germline CDR1 reads MNHEY; CDR2 reads SMNVEV (reference sequence). The junction had 3 bases not matched to a gene; V was cut back by 7 bases and J by 3 bases. The CDR3 DNA reads as TGTGCCAGCAACCGGGACAGGGACACCGGGGAGCTGTTTTTT. Translated, it gives CASNRDRDTGELFF.

The chain is built from TRBV3-1 and TRBJ2-5, with D possibly matching TRBD2 (7 bases). The CDR3 contains 16 residues. Trimming removed 1 base from V and 5 bases from J, with 17 bases in between. The germline V gene has CDR1 LGHDT and CDR2 YNNKEL (reference sequence). The CDR3 nucleotides read TGTGCCAGCAGCCAAGCGGGGGGCCCTAGTGAGGAGACCCAGTACTTC. Encoded protein: CASSQAGGPSEETQYF.

This clonotype was seen ten or more times. The genes are TRBV5-1 and TRBJ1-2; D may be TRBD1 (5 bases). The CDR3 loop spans 14 amino acids. V dropped 0 bases and J dropped 5 bases, with 11 bases sitting between them. Looked up from germline, CDR1 is SGHRS and CDR2 is YFSETQ. In nucleotides, the CDR3 is TGCGCCAGCAGCTTGGAAGGGGCCGTATATGGCTACACCTTC. This translates into CASSLEGAVYGYTF.

This clonotype was detected ten times or more. The chain couples TRBV6-1 to TRBJ2-5; D is perhaps TRBD1 (5 bases). This CDR3 comprises 14 residues. Trimming took 6 bases from V and 7 from J, leaving 18 bases between them. The V gene's germline CDR1 is MNHNS and CDR2 SASEGT. The chain's CDR3 is CASRAGPQGGTQYF. The DNA for the CDR3 is TGTGCCAGCAGGGCCGGACCGCAGGGTGGGACCCAGTACTTC.

The chain couples TRBV6-5 to TRBJ1-1; D is unresolved. Trimming shortened V by 5 bases and J by 7 bases, and 14 bases separated the two germline ends. CDR1 and CDR2 (germline): MNHEY, SVGAGI. The CDR3 has 13 amino acids. The CDR3 is CASSLPLGREAFF. For the CDR3, the DNA is TGTGCCAGCAGTCTCCCGCTTGGGCGTGAAGCTTTCTTT.

The J gene is TRBJ2-3, the V gene TRBV14, with no clear D. In germline, CDR1 is SGHDN, CDR2 FVKESK. The V end was cut by 2 bases, the J end by 6 bases, with 9 bases between. The CDR3 is made up of 13 amino acids. CDR3 sequence reads: CASSQNEADTQYF. DNA of the CDR3: TGTGCCAGCAGCCAAAACGAGGCCGATACGCAGTATTTT.

This clonotype was seen ten or more times. CDR3 in DNA: TGTGCCATCAGTGGAACAGGAACAACTAATGAAAAACTGTTTTTT. This encodes CAISGTGTTNEKLFF. The chain is built from TRBV10-3 and TRBJ1-4, with a weak D call TRBD1 (5 bases). The CDR3 is 15 amino acids. Germline V gives CDR1 ENHRY, CDR2 SYGVKD. The V gene lost 4 bases and the J gene lost 0 bases, with 9 bases spanning the gap.

This clonotype was observed at least ten times. The chain employs TRBV12-3 or TRBV12-4 and TRBJ2-7, with a weak D call TRBD2 (7 bases). The CDR3 is 13 residues long. V lost 7 bases, J lost 3 bases, and 13 bases lay in between. CDR3 sequence: CASTGGGSYEQYF. The DNA for the CDR3 is TGTGCCAGCACCGGGGGCGGGAGCTACGAGCAGTACTTC.

This clonotype was picked up a small number of times. This chain links TRBV27 with TRBJ1-6; no firm D call. V was pared by 5 bases and J by 7 bases, with 18 bases between. Germline loops: CDR1 MNHEY, CDR2 SMNVEV (reference sequence). CDR3 length: 16 amino acids. The CDR3 reads CASSPDPGKVNSPLHF. CDR3 nucleotide sequence: TGTGCCAGCAGTCCCGATCCGGGAAAGGTGAATTCACCCCTCCACTTT.

This clonotype was recorded many times. The rearrangement links TRBV5-1 to TRBJ1-2; D unclear. CDR3 length: 14 residues. CDR1 and CDR2 from the germline V gene are SGHRS and YFSETQ. V gave up 4 bases and J gave up 5 bases, with 15 bases separating them. DNA of the CDR3: TGCGCCAGCAGCGCAGAGGGTCCTATTTATGGCTACACCTTC. It translates to CASSAEGPIYGYTF.